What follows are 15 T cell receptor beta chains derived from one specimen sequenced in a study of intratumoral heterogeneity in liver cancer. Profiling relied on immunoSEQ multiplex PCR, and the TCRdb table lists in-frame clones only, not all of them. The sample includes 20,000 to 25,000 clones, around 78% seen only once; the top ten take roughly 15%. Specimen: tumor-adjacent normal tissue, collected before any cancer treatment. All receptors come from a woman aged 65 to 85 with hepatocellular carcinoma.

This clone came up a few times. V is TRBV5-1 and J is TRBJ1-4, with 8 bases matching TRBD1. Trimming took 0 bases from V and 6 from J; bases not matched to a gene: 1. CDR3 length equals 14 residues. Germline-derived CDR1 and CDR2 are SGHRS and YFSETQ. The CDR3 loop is CASSLETGDEKLFF. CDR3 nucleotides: TGCGCCAGCAGCTTGGAGACAGGGGATGAAAAACTGTTTTTT. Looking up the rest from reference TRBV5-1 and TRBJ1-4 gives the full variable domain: KAGVTQTPRYLIKTRGQQVTLSCSPISGHRSVSWYQQTPGQGLQFLFEYFSETQRNKGNFPGRFSGRQFSNSRSEMNVSTLELGDSALYLCASSLETGDEKLFFGSGTQLSVL.

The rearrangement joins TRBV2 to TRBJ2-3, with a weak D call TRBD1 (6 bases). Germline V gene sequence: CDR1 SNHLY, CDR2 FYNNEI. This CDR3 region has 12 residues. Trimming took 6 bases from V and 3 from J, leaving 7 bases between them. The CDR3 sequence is CASRGQTDTQYF. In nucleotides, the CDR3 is TGTGCCAGCAGAGGACAGACAGATACGCAGTATTTT.

CDR3 amino acids: CAWRRGGSGGYEQFF. The CDR3 nucleotides are TGTGCCTGGAGGCGCGGGGGTAGCGGGGGCTATGAGCAGTTCTTC. J is TRBJ2-1 and V is TRBV30, with TRBD2 matching over 9 bases. The CDR3 runs to 15 residues. Germline V gene lookup returns CDR1 GTSNPN and CDR2 SVGIG (reference sequence). The J segment lost 8 bases and the V segment lost 3 bases, leaving 11 bases of the junction unmatched.

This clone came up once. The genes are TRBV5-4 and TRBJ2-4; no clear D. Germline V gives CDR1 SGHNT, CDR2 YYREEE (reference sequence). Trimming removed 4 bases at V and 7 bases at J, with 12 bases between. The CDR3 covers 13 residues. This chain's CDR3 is CASSRDLNNIQYF. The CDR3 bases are TGTGCCAGCAGCAGGGATCTAAACAACATTCAGTACTTC.

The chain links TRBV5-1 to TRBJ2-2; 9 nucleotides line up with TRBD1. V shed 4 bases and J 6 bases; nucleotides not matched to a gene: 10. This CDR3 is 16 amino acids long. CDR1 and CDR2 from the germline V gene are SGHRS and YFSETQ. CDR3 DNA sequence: TGCGCCAGCAGCCCAGGGACAGGGTGGTTGGCCGGGGAGCTGTTTTTT. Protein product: CASSPGTGWLAGELFF.

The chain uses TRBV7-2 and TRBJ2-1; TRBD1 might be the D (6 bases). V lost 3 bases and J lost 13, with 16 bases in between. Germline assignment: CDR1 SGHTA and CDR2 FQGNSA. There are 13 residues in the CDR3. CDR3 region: CASSFLQGSSQFF. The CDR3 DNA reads TGTGCCAGCAGCTTCCTACAGGGATCGTCCCAGTTCTTC.

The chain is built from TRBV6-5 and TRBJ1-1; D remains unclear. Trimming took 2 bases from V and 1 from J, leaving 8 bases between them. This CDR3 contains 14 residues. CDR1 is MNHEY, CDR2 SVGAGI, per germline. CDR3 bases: TGTGCCAGCAGTTACGGTCCGGGGAACACTGAAGCTTTCTTT. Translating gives CASSYGPGNTEAFF.

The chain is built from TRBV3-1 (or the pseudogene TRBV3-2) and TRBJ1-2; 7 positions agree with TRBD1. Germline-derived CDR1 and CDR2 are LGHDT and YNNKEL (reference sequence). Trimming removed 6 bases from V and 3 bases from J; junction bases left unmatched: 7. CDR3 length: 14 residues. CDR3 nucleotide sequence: TGTGCCAGCAGGAAAACTACAGGGGACTATGGCTACACCTTC. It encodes CASRKTTGDYGYTF.

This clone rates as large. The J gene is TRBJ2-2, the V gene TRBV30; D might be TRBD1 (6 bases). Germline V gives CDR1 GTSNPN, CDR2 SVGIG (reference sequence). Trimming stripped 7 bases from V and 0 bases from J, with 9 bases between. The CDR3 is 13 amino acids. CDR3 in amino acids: CASDRPNTGELFF. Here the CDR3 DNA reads TGTGCCTCAGACAGGCCGAACACCGGGGAGCTGTTTTTT.

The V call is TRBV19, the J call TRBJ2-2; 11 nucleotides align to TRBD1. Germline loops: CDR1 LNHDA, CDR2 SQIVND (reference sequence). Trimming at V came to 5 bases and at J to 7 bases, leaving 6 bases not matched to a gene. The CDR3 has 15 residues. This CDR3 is CASSLGQGAVGELFF. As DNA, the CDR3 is TGTGCCAGTAGTCTTGGACAGGGGGCGGTCGGGGAGCTGTTTTTT.

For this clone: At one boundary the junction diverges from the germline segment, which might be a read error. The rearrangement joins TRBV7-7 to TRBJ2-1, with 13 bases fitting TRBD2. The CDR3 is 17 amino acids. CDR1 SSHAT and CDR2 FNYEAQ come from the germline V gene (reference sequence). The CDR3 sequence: CASSPTRLAGGNNEQFF. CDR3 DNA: TGTGCTAGCAGCCCAACGCGACTAGCGGGAGGAAACAATGAGCAGTTCTTC.

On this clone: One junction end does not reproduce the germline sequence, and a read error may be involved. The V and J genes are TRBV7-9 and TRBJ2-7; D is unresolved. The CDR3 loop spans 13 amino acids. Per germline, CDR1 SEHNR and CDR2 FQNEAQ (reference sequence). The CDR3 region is CASSFFGTIEPHF. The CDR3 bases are TGTGCCAGCAGCTTTTTCGGAACAATTGAGCCCCACTTC.

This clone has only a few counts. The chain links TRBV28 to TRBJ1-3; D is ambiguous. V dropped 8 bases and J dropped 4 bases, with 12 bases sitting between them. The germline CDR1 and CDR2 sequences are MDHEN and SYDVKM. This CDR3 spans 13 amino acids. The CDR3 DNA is TGTGCCAGCTTAACGGGGTCCGGAAACACCATATATTTT. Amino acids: CASLTGSGNTIYF.

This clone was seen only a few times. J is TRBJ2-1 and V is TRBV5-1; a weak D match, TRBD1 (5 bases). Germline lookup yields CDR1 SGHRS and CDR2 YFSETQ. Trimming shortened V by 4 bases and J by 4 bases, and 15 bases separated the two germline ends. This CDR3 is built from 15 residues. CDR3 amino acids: CASSPRQGMYNEQFF. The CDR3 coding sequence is TGCGCCAGCAGCCCGAGGCAGGGTATGTACAATGAGCAGTTCTTC.

The CDR3 nucleotides are TGTGCCAGCAGCCCTCCGGGGGCGGGCCTCACAGATACGCAGTATTTT. It translates to CASSPPGAGLTDTQYF. The rearrangement joins TRBV6-2 or TRBV6-3 to TRBJ2-3, with D possibly called TRBD1 or TRBD2 (6 bases each). The CDR3 consists of 16 residues. Trimming cost V 6 bases and J 2 bases, with 18 bases left between them. CDR1 is MNHEY, CDR2 SVGEGT, per germline.